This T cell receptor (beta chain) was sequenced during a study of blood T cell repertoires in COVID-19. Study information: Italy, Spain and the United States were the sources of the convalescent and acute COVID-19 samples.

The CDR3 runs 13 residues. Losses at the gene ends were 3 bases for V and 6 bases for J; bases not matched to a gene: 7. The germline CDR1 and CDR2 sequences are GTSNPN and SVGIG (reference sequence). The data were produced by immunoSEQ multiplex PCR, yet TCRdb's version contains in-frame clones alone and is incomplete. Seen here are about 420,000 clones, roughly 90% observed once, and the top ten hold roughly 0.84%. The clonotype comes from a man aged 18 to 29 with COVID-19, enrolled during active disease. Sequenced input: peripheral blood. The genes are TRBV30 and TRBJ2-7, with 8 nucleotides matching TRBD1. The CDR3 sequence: CAWSGQGFSEQYF. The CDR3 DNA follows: TGTGCCTGGAGCGGACAGGGTTTCTCCGAGCAGTACTTC.